The following is a TCR beta chain sequence with its context. RNA totalling about 0.5 to 1 ug underwent reverse transcription with random hexamers. It was immunoSEQ multiplex PCR that amplified TCR beta CDR3 across 54 Vbeta and 13 Jbeta. One entry per CDR3 protein, called by TCRdb with MiXCR from the immunoSEQ multiplex PCR reads. Of 200,000 to 250,000 distinct CDR3 sequences in the sample, less than 95% were seen once. Peripheral blood CD8+ and CD4+ T cells were profiled by TCR beta sequencing. The recently defined diagnostic criteria for definite or probable disease were met by the Susac syndrome patients. The data were obtained in a study of CD8 T cells in Susac syndrome. Turning to the study itself: Active disease was present in more than five of the sequenced Susac syndrome patients, and remission in fewer than 10.

Sequencing input: CD4+ T cells from PBMCs. This receptor was identified in a human donor with Susac syndrome.

Written as DNA, the CDR3 is TGTGCCAGCAGTTCCCCGGGACAGGGCCTTTATGGCTACACCTTC. Protein product: CASSSPGQGLYGYTF. This rearrangement joins TRBV6-5 to TRBJ1-2; 9 positions agree with TRBD1. CDR3 length: 15 residues. Germline values: CDR1 MNHEY, CDR2 SVGAGI. Trimming removed 4 bases from V and 5 bases from J; junction bases left unmatched: 8.